These 2 T cell receptor beta chains share one sample of origin, sequenced in a study of T cell responses to AZD1222 COVID-19 vaccine. The assay was immunoSEQ multiplex PCR, and TCRdb's table has in-frame clones only and misses some. The table has 160,000 or so clones, roughly nine tenths seen once. This sample comprised peripheral blood, obtained on day 0 of AZD1222 vaccination. These receptor sequences come from an adult in good health.

The chain employs TRBV18 and TRBJ2-1; TRBD1 aligns across 8 bases. CDR1 KGHSH and CDR2 LQKENI come from the germline V gene. J lost 8 bases, V lost 2 bases, and 5 bases had no gene match. The CDR3 sequence is 14 residues long. In DNA, the CDR3 is TGTGCCAGCTCACCATTGGACAGGGCTGATGAGCAGTTCTTC. Amino acid sequence: CASSPLDRADEQFF.

The chain combines TRBV9 with TRBJ2-3; D not resolved. Germline loops: CDR1 SGDLS, CDR2 YYNGEE. The V end was cut by 4 bases, the J end by 5 bases, with 14 bases between. The CDR3 is 14 amino acids. The CDR3 region is CASSPLPVGDTQYF. DNA of the CDR3: TGTGCCAGCAGCCCCCTCCCAGTTGGAGATACGCAGTATTTT.